What follows is one T cell receptor (beta chain) and its context. Its antigen is still unknown. Other nucleotide sequences in the sample specify the same CDR3. This sample was taken from a study of shared clonotypes between healthy human individuals. Findings and caveats of the study: Across subsets, estimated richness was generally greater for naive than for memory populations. When compared with the clonotypes that were shared by all four sorted-subset donors, the non-shared clonotypes turned out to have lower generation probabilities. Across a handful of donors, naive CD4 shared 5% to 6%, naive CD8 under 4%, memory CD4 more than 2%, memory CD8 approximately 0.4%.

Naive-designated CD8 cells lacked CD45RO, were positively enriched for CCR7, and omitted terminally differentiated effector memory CD45RA+ cells. The CDR3 is made up of 14 amino acids. Germline V gene lookup returns CDR1 SGHRS and CDR2 YFSETQ. V lost 0 bases and J 1 base, leaving 8 bases between the germline ends. Sequencing used immunoSEQ multiplex PCR; TCRdb keeps in-frame clones, though not all of them. The repertoire consists of nearly 2 million clones, with roughly 95% occurring once and the leading ten covering 1.2%. The source of this sequence is a man younger than 35 in good health. V and J are TRBV5-1 and TRBJ2-7; D is undetermined. The source material was naive CD8+ T cells sorted from blood. CDR3 protein: CASSLGGGSYEQYF. As DNA, the CDR3 is TGCGCCAGCAGCTTGGGCGGCGGATCCTACGAGCAGTACTTC.